This entry describes one T cell receptor (beta chain). This specimen belongs to a study of shared clonotypes between healthy human individuals. This table comes from immunoSEQ multiplex PCR, and its TCRdb copy is limited to in-frame clones, with some not included. The table has under 650,000 clones, less than 96% seen once; the top ten hold roughly 0.06%. The CDR3 runs to 16 residues. CDR1 SGHRS and CDR2 YFSETQ come from the germline V gene. Trimming took off 4 bases at V and 2 bases at J, with 13 bases between the two ends. The sequenced sample consisted of naive CD4+ T cells sorted from blood. The subset was: CD45RA+ positively selected. The chain is built from TRBV5-1 and TRBJ2-6, with D possibly TRBD1 on 6 matching bases. The receptor was derived from a woman aged 25 to 39 in good health. The CDR3 here is CASSPTQGTGANVLTF. DNA for the CDR3: TGCGCCAGCAGCCCGACACAGGGAACTGGGGCCAACGTCCTGACTTTC. Combining the CDR3 with reference TRBV5-1 and TRBJ2-6 gives the whole variable domain KAGVTQTPRYLIKTRGQQVTLSCSPISGHRSVSWYQQTPGQGLQFLFEYFSETQRNKGNFPGRFSGRQFSNSRSEMNVSTLELGDSALYLCASSPTQGTGANVLTFGAGSRLTVL.